This T cell receptor beta chain was captured in a study of T cells in Graves' hyperthyroidism and ophthalmopathy. Study-level background: Any treatment followed the collection of peripheral blood at initial diagnosis. Findings and caveats of the study: Blood samples included most of the expanded thyroid clonotypes exceeding 0.001.

Lactation, pregnancy, other autoimmune disease or uncontrolled infection led to exclusion of patients. The sample, blood from the first hyperthyroidism diagnosis, precedes any ophthalmopathy symptoms. The sample holds many counts of this clonotype. What it binds is not known. The CDR3 covers 15 residues. The junction had 3 bases not matched to a gene; V was cut back by 5 bases and J by 5 bases. Per germline, CDR1 SGHNT and CDR2 YENEEA. Regions amplified from RNA transcripts were the TCR beta CDR3 regions. The primer set for the first-round RT-PCR of the TCR CDR3 was HTBI. TCRdb reprocessed the multiplex PCR reads with MiXCR, giving one entry per CDR3 protein. The data show nearly 600,000 distinct CDR3 sequences, more than 11% seen once.

The sequence derives from a woman younger than 45 with Graves' hyperthyroidism that later progressed to Graves' ophthalmopathy. V is TRBV11-3 and J is TRBJ2-2; TRBD1 matches at 12 bases. Sample: blood. The CDR3 DNA is TGTGCCAGCAGCCGGGGACAGGGGGCTACCGGGGAGCTGTTTTTT. Protein product: CASSRGQGATGELFF.